Following are 13 T cell receptor beta chains from one sample sequenced in a study of blood T cells in healthy people across ages (dated by TCRdb to 2014 to 2015). Library preparation was by 5' RACE. Reads for this sample came from an Illumina HiSeq 2500. A second PCR of roughly 6 to 11 cycles was run with a J-beta primer mix and a sample-barcoded 5' primer. TCRdb passed the public sequencing reads through fastp at Q25 and MiXCR, retaining productive beta sequences. Each entry merges the rows of one CDR3 protein and shows their most common DNA and genes. The sample profile shows over 950,000 distinct CDR3 sequences; more than 30% of them were found once. Of the sample, about an eighth is held by the ten largest clones. Material for sequencing was blood. These TCRs come from a man between 18 and 35 years old in good health.

The gene calls are TRBV3-1 and TRBJ2-2, with no clear D. The CDR3 is made up of 15 amino acids. Germline assignment: CDR1 LGHDT and CDR2 YNNKEL (reference sequence). Trimming took off 4 bases at V and 5 bases at J, with 14 bases between the two ends. This CDR3 is CASSPLSETTGELFF. CDR3 bases: TGTGCCAGCAGCCCCCTTTCCGAAACAACCGGGGAGCTGTTTTTT.

This clonotype was counted a few times. The junction differs from germline at one of its ends, possibly a read error. The genes are TRBV4-3 and TRBJ2-3; maybe TRBD2 (6 bases). The CDR3 totals 12 residues. Germline CDR1 and CDR2: LGHNA and YSLEER. This CDR3 is CASSQAGGTQYF. CDR3 bases: TGTGCCAGCAGCCAAGCCGGGGGTACGCAGTATTTT.

The rearrangement links TRBV28 to TRBJ1-1, with D hard to call. The CDR3 extends over 14 amino acids. The germline V and J ends were trimmed by 5 bases and 3 bases, with 13 bases remaining between them. In germline, CDR1 is MDHEN, CDR2 SYDVKM. The DNA for the CDR3 is TGTGCCAGCAGTCGGGCCGATAGAGACACTGAAGCTTTCTTT. This gives the protein CASSRADRDTEAFF.

This clonotype was observed at least ten times. The chain links TRBV29-1 to TRBJ2-5; D unclear. V gave up 5 bases and J gave up 2 bases, with 12 bases separating them. CDR1 SQVTM and CDR2 ANQGSEA come from the germline V gene. This CDR3 has 13 residues. Here the CDR3 reads CSVTYSLQETQYF. The CDR3 DNA sequence: TGCAGCGTTACCTACAGCTTACAAGAGACCCAGTACTTC.

There are a few counts of this clonotype. The J gene is TRBJ2-7, the V gene TRBV20-1; 11 bases are shared with TRBD1. CDR1 and CDR2 from the germline V gene are DFQATT and SNEGSKA (reference sequence). The length of the CDR3 is 14 residues. After removal of 1 base from V and 2 bases from J, the junction contained 1 base not matched to a gene. The CDR3 region has the DNA TGCAGTGCTAGAGCGGGACAGGGGGCCTACGAGCAGTACTTC. Protein sequence: CSARAGQGAYEQYF.

Notes on this clonotype: A much more abundant neighbour one base away suggests this may be a read error. This CDR3 is CSAPNQEAQYF. CDR3 DNA sequence: TGCAGTGCTCCGAACCAAGAGGCCCAGTACTTC. The chain combines TRBV20-1 with TRBJ2-5; D is unclear. Germline V lookup: CDR1 DFQATT, CDR2 SNEGSKA (reference sequence). This CDR3 spans 11 amino acids.

This chain uses TRBV20-1 with TRBJ2-5; the match to TRBD2 covers 7 bases. The DNA end favors TRBJ2-7, so the J call may be wrong. The CDR3 length is 13 residues. Germline V lookup: CDR1 DFQATT, CDR2 SNEGSKA (reference sequence). Here the CDR3 DNA reads TGCAGTGCTACCCTGCGGGGGTCCTACGAGCAGTACTTC. Its protein is CSATLRGSYEQYF.

This rearrangement joins TRBV7-3 to TRBJ1-2, with D perhaps TRBD1 (5 bases). V lost 5 bases and J 6 bases, leaving 13 bases between the germline ends. Germline lookup yields CDR1 SGHTA and CDR2 FQGTGA. This CDR3 contains 13 residues. CDR3 DNA sequence: TGTGCCAGCAGCCCCGAGAGGGGTAATGGCTACACCTTC. It is translated as CASSPERGNGYTF.

The genes are TRBV12-3 or TRBV12-4 and TRBJ1-2; 9 positions match TRBD1. With 5 bases clipped from V and 7 bases from J, the junction kept 8 bases outside the gene matches. The CDR3 has 14 residues. The CDR3 sequence: CASSLGTGLGGYTF. In DNA, the CDR3 is TGTGCCAGCAGTCTAGGGACAGGGCTCGGTGGCTACACCTTC.

This clonotype turned up a few times. The chain has TRBV20-1 and TRBJ2-7; weak D call: TRBD2 (7 bases). V lost 0 bases to trimming and J lost 6 bases, with 15 bases between them. The CDR3 covers 14 residues. CDR1 is DFQATT, CDR2 SNEGSKA, per germline (reference sequence). The CDR3 DNA follows: TGCAGTGCTAGAGATTGGGCAGGGGAGGGCGAGCAGTACTTC. This translates into CSARDWAGEGEQYF.

This clonotype came up once. The V gene is TRBV4-3, the J gene TRBJ2-1; perhaps TRBD2 as D (6 bases). Per the germline V gene, CDR1 is LGHNA and CDR2 is YSLEER. CDR3 size: 15 residues. The V gene lost 0 bases and the J gene lost 8 bases, with 14 bases spanning the gap. The CDR3 DNA reads TGCGCCAGCAGCCAAGACGGGGCTAGCGCCGATGAGCAGTTCTTC. The encoded protein is CASSQDGASADEQFF.

The V and J genes are TRBV6-6 and TRBJ2-1, with 9 bases aligning to TRBD2. CDR3 length equals 18 residues. The trim removed 0 bases at V and 5 bases at J, leaving 11 bases unmatched. Germline CDR1 MNHNY, CDR2 SVGAGI (reference sequence). The CDR3 loop is CASSYSVRGGLLDNEQFF. CDR3 DNA sequence: TGTGCCAGCAGTTACTCGGTGCGGGGGGGCTTACTGGACAATGAGCAGTTCTTC.

The chain carries TRBV7-2 and TRBJ2-1, with TRBD1 matching over 9 bases. CDR3 length: 17 amino acids. V trimming: 0 bases; J trimming: 0 bases; junction bases outside the gene matches: 3. Germline V CDR1 and CDR2: SGHTA, FQGNSA. The CDR3 DNA follows: TGTGCCAGCAGCTTAGCGGTGGGACAGGGCTCCTACAATGAGCAGTTCTTC. It translates to CASSLAVGQGSYNEQFF.